Described below is a single TCR beta chain sequence and its context. With duration under 3 months, ophthalmopathy was active: Clinical Activity Score at least 3, NOSPECS at least 4. Amplification of TCR beta CDR3 regions used RNA as the template. The primer set for the first-round RT-PCR of the TCR CDR3 was HTBI. TCRdb reanalysed the multiplex PCR reads using MiXCR and keeps one entry per CDR3 protein. The sample holds around 600,000 distinct CDR3 sequences; approximately 15% are singletons and the top ten take approximately 6.4%. The sample belongs to a study of T cells in Graves' hyperthyroidism and ophthalmopathy. J lost 4 bases, V lost 5 bases, and 5 bases had no gene match. Germline assignment: CDR1 SGHTA and CDR2 FQGNSA. The CDR3 is made up of 16 amino acids.

This TCR was sampled from a woman aged 18 to 35 with Graves' ophthalmopathy. Sequencing was carried out using blood. The V gene is TRBV7-2, the J gene TRBJ2-3, with 14 bases fitting TRBD2. CDR3 amino acids: CASSRQGLAGADTQYF. CDR3 bases: TGTGCCAGCAGCAGACAGGGACTAGCGGGGGCAGATACGCAGTATTTT.